This TCR beta chain was recovered during a study of cytomegalovirus exposure and HLA in healthy donors (TCRdb year 2017). At the level of the whole study: In an earlier analysis of some 610 of the donors, 250 to 350 Gb of sequence data and about 110 million unique TCR beta sequences from about 179 million T cells were reported. Roughly five DR-DQ haplotypes were handled as single units for association and clustering, since linkage in the cohort was strong. The aim of the study was to test whether cataloging public T cell receptors could identify signatures of past pathogen exposure. All discovery cohort repertoires had been generated using a single sequencing platform. To decide whether each TCR beta V gene segment behaved as functional or pseudogenic, an earlier analysis of some 580 of the donors relied on high-throughput TCR beta sequencing. Alongside the repertoire data, information on donor age, sex, ethnicity and CMV serostatus was compiled. An early release covering approximately 600 HLA-typed donors comprised roughly 300 gigabases of sequencing data and around 86 million unique TCR sequences. Among roughly 400 genotyped donors of the cohort, an average of around 250,000 unique TCR beta nucleotide sequences was sequenced per donor, of which about 20% were non-productive. In addition to the first cohort of 666 subjects, a separate validation cohort of 130 or so different subjects was used. The study combined high-throughput TCR immunosequencing, statistical association of individual TCRs with disease status, and machine learning to predict cytomegalovirus infection status. The later analysis used no new phenotypic data to find candidate immune exposures, relying instead on TCR beta sequences and their occurrence across donors. To study patterns of TCR occurrence, a later analysis re-analyzed previously published TCR beta repertoires from several hundred donors and added high-resolution HLA genotyping. Class I and class II HLA loci were covered by the typing at four-digit resolution. A later genetic analysis used genome-wide SNP genotypes for about 60% of the roughly 700 donors, treating that subset as a discovery cohort. The number of donors typed differed by locus, with roughly 629-640 for A, B, C, DRB1 and DQB1, around 520 for DQA1, 600 to 610 for DPA1, and around 450 for DPB1. Using immunosequencing, the study profiled T cell repertoires from fewer than 850 subjects and related those repertoires to cytomegalovirus serostatus. Of the 398 genotyped donors, over 65% fell in the genetic ancestry cluster associated with self-reported Caucasian donors. Study-wide conclusions, independent of this receptor: In an earlier analysis of approximately 590 of the donors, most TCR beta V segments appeared in productive rearrangements about 87% or about 30% of the time, broadly matching IMGT annotations. A later analysis reported that several top co-occurrence clusters appeared linked to parvovirus B19, influenza, CMV and Epstein-Barr virus. A cluster of highly shared sequence variants was judged likely to represent a technical artifact of the sequencing pipeline. A further reported finding was that TCR beta sequences accurately predicted the HLA-A and HLA-B alleles for most subjects in the first cohort. An association between a missense DCLRE1C variant and V-gene and J-gene trimming of TCR beta chains was found in a later genetic analysis and replicated in an independent cohort. In both the original and validation cohorts, the classifier was reported to diagnose cytomegalovirus status with high specificity and sensitivity. A total of around 150 TCR beta chains were listed by the study as associated with cytomegalovirus. Assigning TCR associations to individual alleles was difficult when HLA alleles, especially DR and DQ, strongly co-occurred. CMV serostatus was the only immune exposure information available for the cohort. The presence/absence analyses assumed that sequencing depth was roughly uniform across donors, and that assumption may not be true. Correlated functional status among segregating V segments might be attributable to linkage disequilibrium, but an unknown experimental factor could not be ruled out. Because HLA typing was missing for some donors at each locus, association tests included only the typed subset. The authors suggested that the approach could potentially be generalized to other disease states and immunological phenotypes. In a later analysis, TCR association rates were found to vary across HLA loci, with the most associated TCRs seen for DRB1 alleles and the fewest for HLA-C alleles. In a later analysis, HLA-associated TCR beta chains showed more clonal expansion and lower generation probabilities than non-associated chains that were equally common. A few of the identified cytomegalovirus-associated TCR beta chains were confirmed in vitro to be specific for cytomegalovirus antigens. Most TCR sequences were seen in very few donors, while some public TCRs were found in many individuals. Specific HLA alleles were associated with roughly 16,000 TCR beta sequences at a false discovery rate of 0.05 in a later analysis. This cohort had only TCR beta chains sequenced, and the lack of alpha or paired-chain data limited which features could be detected. Seventeen rarely observed V segments, including chromosome 9 orphons, were excluded from the earlier analysis of 550 to 700 of the donors because counts were too low. In a later genetic analysis, fewer N-insertions in productive TCRs were reported among donors in an Asian-associated ancestry cluster than the approximately 710-donor mean. Some IMGT-functional V segments, including TRBV6-2 and TRBV6-3, could not be told apart with the 87-base-pair reads, so those segments were excluded. In a later analysis, most CMV-associated TCR beta chains were found to appear HLA-restricted, with HLA associations seemingly driven largely by CMV exposure.

The cohort consisted of 600 to 700 healthy bone marrow donors. All cohort members were sampled while nominally healthy, although unrecorded immune exposures were likely present. The donor was CMV seropositive and was included in the group of approximately 300 seropositive cohort members. Every donor gave a peripheral blood sample, and the peripheral blood mononuclear cells from that sample were used for TCR beta sequencing. Genomic DNA was extracted from the blood cell samples with the Qiagen DNeasy Blood Extraction Kit. Trimming removed 6 bases from V and 2 bases from J; the gene matches leave 3 bases unexplained. For CDR1 and CDR2, the germline V gene (reference sequence) lists MNHEY and SMNVEV. The CDR3 holds 14 amino acids from the cysteine to the phenylalanine. The sequence is cut down to CDR3 DNA, 42 bases in frame from base 1. Libraries came from the immunoSEQ multiplex PCR assay. For the multiplex PCR, a mixture combining 60 forward primers for TCR Vbeta segments and 13 reverse primers for TCR Jbeta segments was used. A multiplex PCR assay on genomic DNA amplified the CDR3 region of rearranged TCR beta genes. On the Illumina HiSeq System, the amplified TCR beta libraries were sequenced as 87-base-pair reads. The original methods were these. In a later analysis, tens of millions of unique TCR beta chains were counted across the approximately 640 repertoires, and about 10 million of these chains were shared by at least two donors. A nearest-neighbor algorithm error-corrected the raw reads and collapsed the reads into unique sequences, merging closely related sequences to remove PCR and sequencing errors. To assign V, D and J gene segments, CDR3 sequences were aligned to IMGT reference sequences. For a sequence to be retained, a match of at least six nucleotides to both a V gene segment and a J gene segment was required. Rearrangements were classified as productive when the CDR3 lacked stop codons and remained in frame with V and J, and all other rearrangements were classified as non-productive. Following IMGT convention, CDR3 was defined as the stretch from the second conserved V-encoded cysteine to the conserved J-encoded phenylalanine. The earlier analysis of about 610 of the donors excluded any sequence lacking an unambiguous match to a single V gene segment. An earlier analysis of 500 to 600 of the donors classified V segments as functional when productive rearrangements were above 56.7% and as segregating when the standard deviation between donors was above 5%. A statistical classification framework was built to diagnose cytomegalovirus status from the catalog of TCR beta chain sequences. In a later analysis, V and J genes were assigned by comparing TCR nucleotide sequences against IMGT/GENE-DB human TR gene sequences. A later analysis assigned CDR3 sequences and most-parsimonious VDJ recombination scenarios with the TCRdist pipeline. In a later analysis, each TCR beta chain was defined by its CDR3 amino acid sequence together with its V-gene family, and reads lacking a unique V-gene family were excluded. A later analysis removed several hundred highly shared, low-generation-probability nucleotide sequences to deal with suspected cross-contamination and a sequencing artifact. In a later analysis, a clonal expansion index for each public chain was calculated from normalized within-repertoire ranks of inferred template counts. In a later analysis, generation probabilities were computed using a VDJ recombination model fitted to out-of-frame rearrangements, and the results were checked against IGoR. In a later analysis, TCR-TCR, TCR-HLA and TCR-CMV co-occurrence was scored with hypergeometric tests, and a repertoire-size bias correction was applied to TCR pairs. False discovery rates were estimated in a later analysis by permuting HLA or CMV assignments 20 times. In a later analysis, co-occurring TCRs were grouped using DBSCAN, and TCRdist sequence similarity was added for clustering within HLA-allele-positive subsets. Repertoires with fewer than 30,000 or more than 120,000 public chains, plus five repertoires with anomalous nucleotide sharing, were excluded from co-occurrence clustering. In TCRdb, the immuneACCESS table is reduced to in-frame sequences with V and J assigned. These tables do not hold every clone; where another copy was compared, an unresolved V gene accounts for under half, and the others remain unexplained. The DNA was the basis for D and trimming; V, J and clone size are from that table. This sample has around 100,000 clones in its table, and approximately 80% of those were observed once. The ten largest clones take up around 5% of the sample.

With respect to this clone: The clone's antigen remains unknown. No much larger clone exists at a distance of one base, and base qualities are not known.

The clonotype comes from a female donor in good health and CMV-seropositive. Sequenced input: PBMCs. The chain couples TRBV27 to TRBJ2-3; TRBD2 agrees with 9 junctional bases. The nucleotide sequence reads as follows: TGTGCCAGCAGGGAGCGGGGGGACACAGATACGCAGTATTTT. It translates as CASRERGDTDTQYF.